The 29 T cell receptor beta chains listed next were all sequenced from one sample in a study of vaccination effects on CD4 cells after COVID-19. Before sequencing, viral peptide pools were used by the ViraFEST assay to expand antigen-specific CD4+ T cells. Between days 10 and 11 of culture, CD4+ T cells were separated out. Every participant took two doses of the BNT162b2 or mRNA-1273 vaccine. The data were produced by immunoSEQ multiplex PCR, yet TCRdb's version contains in-frame clones alone and is incomplete. This sample has some 15,000 clones, with roughly 75% found just once. No antigen has been identified for these receptors. The input for sequencing was CD4+ T cells from PBMCs cultured with HCoV-NL63 spike peptides, taken after COVID-19 vaccination. The receptors come from a human donor who received a COVID-19 vaccine.

V and J are TRBV30 and TRBJ1-3; TRBD1 is a possible D gene (5 bases). Looked up from germline, CDR1 is GTSNPN and CDR2 is SVGIG (reference sequence). The CDR3 loop spans 14 amino acids. Deletions cut 0 bases from V and 2 bases from J, with 8 bases between. The CDR3 loop is CAWSVGQPGNTIYF. CDR3 in DNA: TGTGCCTGGAGTGTGGGGCAGCCTGGAAACACCATATATTTT.

The chain couples TRBV7-2 to TRBJ2-7; 9 positions agree with TRBD2. The V gene's germline CDR1 is SGHTA and CDR2 FQGNSA. The CDR3 spans 16 residues. Trimming took 0 bases from V and 4 from J; bases not matched to a gene: 7. CDR3 nucleotide sequence: TGTGCCAGCAGCTTAGCGAGACTAGCGGACCGATACGAGCAGTACTTC. As protein: CASSLARLADRYEQYF.

This clone was counted only a few times. The V call is TRBV6-5, the J call TRBJ2-3; the D is unclear. The ends were cut back, 4 bases at V and 1 base at J, with 6 bases in the middle. The CDR3 sequence is 13 residues long. Germline CDR1 reads MNHEY; CDR2 reads SVGAGI. The CDR3, as DNA: TGTGCCAGCAGTTTGCCAGGCACAGATACGCAGTATTTT. This gives the protein CASSLPGTDTQYF.

DNA for the CDR3: TGTGCCAGCAGTGAAGTGTTAGCGGGGGGCAAAGAGACCCAGTACTTC. Translation: CASSEVLAGGKETQYF. This rearrangement joins TRBV6-1 to TRBJ2-5; TRBD2 aligns across 10 bases. Trimming took 1 base from V and 3 from J; bases not matched to a gene: 5. The CDR3 totals 16 residues. CDR1 MNHNS and CDR2 SASEGT come from the germline V gene.

The CDR3, as DNA: TGTGCCAGCAGTCCGACCAGCACGCCAGATACGCAGTATTTT. Its translation is CASSPTSTPDTQYF. This rearrangement joins TRBV5-6 to TRBJ2-3; D is uncertain. V lost 5 bases and J 4 bases, leaving 14 bases between the germline ends. The CDR3 covers 14 residues. Per germline, CDR1 SGHDT and CDR2 YYEEEE.

The rearrangement uses TRBV11-3 and TRBJ2-1, with 11 bases aligning to TRBD2. The CDR3 covers 15 residues. Germline trimming cut 5 bases from V and 5 bases from J; bases unmatched to any gene: 5. Germline V gives CDR1 SGHNT, CDR2 YENEEA. The CDR3 DNA sequence: TGTGCCAGCAGCCATAGCGGGAGGGCCGACAATGAGCAGTTCTTC. Residues: CASSHSGRADNEQFF.

The rearrangement uses TRBV6-7 and TRBJ1-5; D unclear. TRBV6-7 is flagged as an ORF with uncertain function. The CDR3 covers 17 residues. Trimming removed 10 bases at V and 2 bases at J, with 24 bases between. CDR3 sequence: CAIPSRGQVNCNQPQHF. The CDR3 nucleotides read TGTGCCATCCCAAGCCGGGGTCAAGTTAATTGCAATCAGCCCCAGCATTTT.

The chain recombines TRBV7-9 with TRBJ2-6; D is perhaps TRBD1 (6 bases). Germline lookup yields CDR1 SEHNR and CDR2 FQNEAQ (reference sequence). V shed 5 bases and J shed 4 bases, with 15 bases lying between them. CDR3 length: 16 residues. Here the CDR3 DNA reads TGTGCCAGCAGCCCCCCTGGGGGCTCGGGGGCCAACGTCCTGACTTTC. Translating gives CASSPPGGSGANVLTF.

The V gene is TRBV4-1, the J gene TRBJ2-7, with D unclear. Germline V lookup: CDR1 MGHRA, CDR2 YSYEKL. This CDR3 comprises 15 residues. Deletions cut 1 base from V and 3 bases from J, with 13 bases between. Here the CDR3 reads CASSQGVASRYEQYF. The CDR3 nucleotides are TGCGCCAGCAGCCAAGGGGTAGCAAGCCGCTACGAGCAGTACTTC.

The chain recombines TRBV7-2 with TRBJ2-3; 8 nucleotides match TRBD2. The V gene's germline CDR1 is SGHTA and CDR2 FQGNSA. The CDR3 contains 16 residues. V shed 5 bases and J 6 bases; nucleotides not matched to a gene: 13. This CDR3 reads CASSPKRGRKGDTQYF. The CDR3 region has the DNA TGTGCCAGCAGCCCGAAGCGGGGGCGGAAGGGGGATACGCAGTATTTT.

The chain joins TRBV5-4 to TRBJ2-3; D could derive from TRBD1 or TRBD2 (6 bases each). CDR3 size: 15 residues. Per germline, CDR1 SGHNT and CDR2 YYREEE (reference sequence). This chain's CDR3 is CGWGAAGSSSNTQYF. CDR3 in DNA: TGTGGCTGGGGGGCTGCGGGGAGTTCGTCAAATACGCAGTATTTT.

The gene calls are TRBV28 and TRBJ1-3, with 7 bases aligning to TRBD1. V lost 10 bases to trimming and J lost 0 bases; unmatched junction nucleotides: 6. This CDR3 is 14 amino acids long. CDR1 and CDR2 (germline): MDHEN, SYDVKM. Here the CDR3 DNA reads TGTGCCACCAGGGGGGGGTCCTCTGGAAACACCATATATTTT. Protein: CATRGGSSGNTIYF. The full variable domain, its missing parts supplied by reference TRBV28 and TRBJ1-3, is DVKVTQSSRYLVKRTGEKVFLECVQDMDHENMFWYRQDPGLGLRLIYFSYDVKMKEKGDIPEGYSVSREKKERFSLILESASTNQTSMYLCATRGGSSGNTIYFGEGSWLTVV.

In nucleotides, the CDR3 is TGTGCCAGCAGCGTGACGGGGTCAAACTATGGCTACACCTTC. Residues: CASSVTGSNYGYTF. This sequence joins TRBV11-2 and TRBJ1-2; D uncertain. V lost 5 bases, J lost 2 bases, and 12 bases lay in between. Germline assignment: CDR1 SGHAT and CDR2 FQNNGV. The CDR3 extends over 14 amino acids.

V gene TRBV25-1 combines with J gene TRBJ2-5; 9 positions agree with TRBD1. The V segment lost 6 bases and the J segment 2 bases; nucleotides outside the gene matches: 4. This CDR3 comprises 14 residues. Per germline, CDR1 MGHDK and CDR2 SYGVNS. The CDR3 spells CASSVGQGQETQYF. CDR3 bases: TGTGCCAGCAGCGTCGGACAGGGGCAAGAGACCCAGTACTTC.

V is TRBV4-1 and J is TRBJ1-5; a possible D gene is TRBD1 (5 bases). The germline CDR1 and CDR2 sequences are MGHRA and YSYEKL. The CDR3 is made up of 17 amino acids. Deletions cut 4 bases from V and 2 bases from J, with 18 bases between. CDR3 sequence: CASSPPREGVRNQPQHF. The CDR3, as DNA: TGCGCCAGCAGCCCCCCCAGGGAGGGAGTTCGCAATCAGCCCCAGCATTTT.

The J gene is TRBJ1-2, the V gene TRBV9, with 11 bases fitting TRBD1. Germline CDR1 reads SGDLS; CDR2 reads YYNGEE. V gave up 4 bases and J gave up 8 bases; unmatched junction bases: 1. CDR3 length equals 12 residues. CDR3 DNA sequence: TGTGCCAGCAGCCGGACAGGGGGCGGCTACACCTTC. This codes for CASSRTGGGYTF.

The chain links TRBV27 to TRBJ1-5; 10 bases are a match to TRBD1. The length of the CDR3 is 15 residues. The junction had 4 bases not matched to a gene; V was cut back by 6 bases and J by 2 bases. The germline CDR1 and CDR2 sequences are MNHEY and SMNVEV (reference sequence). CDR3 in DNA: TGTGCCAGCAGCCGAGACAGGGGGCGCAATCAGCCCCAGCATTTT. Translation gives CASSRDRGRNQPQHF.

The J gene is TRBJ2-7, the V gene TRBV28; D ambiguous. Trimming stripped 7 bases from V and 1 base from J, with 8 bases between. The CDR3 consists of 12 residues. Germline values: CDR1 MDHEN, CDR2 SYDVKM. DNA of the CDR3: TGTGCCAGCACCACCTCGTCCTACGAGCAGTACTTC. Encoded protein: CASTTSSYEQYF. The variable domain in full, completed from reference TRBV28 and TRBJ2-7, reads DVKVTQSSRYLVKRTGEKVFLECVQDMDHENMFWYRQDPGLGLRLIYFSYDVKMKEKGDIPEGYSVSREKKERFSLILESASTNQTSMYLCASTTSSYEQYFGPGTRLTVT.

The V call is TRBV6-6, the J call TRBJ1-2; 9 bases are a match to TRBD1. The V segment lost 2 bases and the J segment 8 bases; nucleotides outside the gene matches: 9. The CDR3 runs 15 residues. Germline CDR1 reads MNHNY; CDR2 reads SVGAGI (reference sequence). CDR3: CASSYPQGAREGYTF. CDR3 coding DNA: TGTGCCAGCAGTTACCCACAGGGGGCCCGGGAGGGCTACACCTTC.

V is TRBV6-2 or TRBV6-3 and J is TRBJ1-3; D is unresolved. With 0 bases removed from V and 1 base from J, the gap between germline ends came to 7 bases. This CDR3 is built from 15 residues. Germline assignment: CDR1 MNHEY and CDR2 SVGEGT. CDR3: CASSYSRPSGNTIYF. The CDR3 region has the DNA TGTGCCAGCAGTTACTCGAGGCCTTCTGGAAACACCATATATTTT.

The chain links TRBV19 to TRBJ1-1; TRBD1 matches 10 bases. The CDR3 length is 15 residues. From germline, CDR1 is LNHDA and CDR2 SQIVND (reference sequence). V shed 1 base and J 3 bases; nucleotides not matched to a gene: 2. DNA for the CDR3: TGTGCCAGTAGTATAGGACAGGGGGCGGACACTGAAGCTTTCTTT. It translates to CASSIGQGADTEAFF.

This rearrangement joins TRBV11-2 to TRBJ1-2; D not certain. This CDR3 spans 15 amino acids. V lost 5 bases, J lost 0 bases, and 13 bases lay in between. Germline values: CDR1 SGHAT, CDR2 FQNNGV. The DNA of the CDR3 is TGTGCCAGCAGCCCCCTGGTGGGGTCTAACTATGGCTACACCTTC. The encoded protein is CASSPLVGSNYGYTF.

The rearrangement links TRBV6-1 to TRBJ1-1; D remains ambiguous. The germline V gene encodes CDR1 MNHNS and CDR2 SASEGT. This CDR3 spans 13 amino acids. Trimming shortened V by 3 bases and J by 5 bases, and 10 bases separated the two germline ends. The CDR3 loop is CASSDPGWTEAFF. In nucleotides, the CDR3 is TGTGCCAGCAGTGACCCGGGTTGGACTGAAGCTTTCTTT.

The rearrangement links TRBV3-1 (or the pseudogene TRBV3-2) to TRBJ2-1; 14 nucleotides line up with TRBD2. Germline CDR1 and CDR2: LGHDT and YNNKEL (reference sequence). J gave up 8 bases and V 1 base, and 4 bases lay outside the gene matches. This CDR3 region has 16 residues. The CDR3 loop is CASSQVGLAGVDEQFF. CDR3 DNA sequence: TGTGCCAGCAGCCAAGTGGGACTAGCGGGAGTGGATGAGCAGTTCTTC.

CDR3 protein: CASSEQGPNINQPQHF. CDR3 coding DNA: TGTGCCAGCAGTGAACAGGGGCCCAACATAAATCAGCCCCAGCATTTT. The chain links TRBV2 to TRBJ1-5, with a weak D call TRBD1 (6 bases). V gave up 2 bases and J gave up 4 bases, with 15 bases separating them. The CDR3 covers 16 residues. The germline CDR1 and CDR2 sequences are SNHLY and FYNNEI.

This chain uses TRBV28 with TRBJ2-7; perhaps TRBD2 as D (5 bases). Germline V gives CDR1 MDHEN, CDR2 SYDVKM. The CDR3 extends over 14 amino acids. V shed 6 bases and J shed 3 bases, with 15 bases lying between them. The CDR3 sequence: CASSRKYRGYEQYF. The CDR3 coding sequence is TGTGCCAGCAGCCGCAAATACCGGGGCTACGAGCAGTACTTC. The full variable domain, rest sourced from reference TRBV28 and TRBJ2-7, is DVKVTQSSRYLVKRTGEKVFLECVQDMDHENMFWYRQDPGLGLRLIYFSYDVKMKEKGDIPEGYSVSREKKERFSLILESASTNQTSMYLCASSRKYRGYEQYFGPGTRLTVT.

This clone was counted between two and nine times. This chain connects TRBV30 to TRBJ1-2, with 10 bases fitting TRBD1. Germline V CDR1 and CDR2: GTSNPN, SVGIG (reference sequence). The CDR3 contains 16 residues. V lost 3 bases to trimming and J lost 4 bases; unmatched junction nucleotides: 11. CDR3 protein: CAWRLDRGRGSYGYTF. The CDR3, as DNA: TGTGCCTGGAGATTAGACAGGGGGCGCGGTAGCTATGGCTACACCTTC.

The chain carries TRBV3-1 (or the pseudogene TRBV3-2) and TRBJ2-1; TRBD2 aligns across 11 bases. This CDR3 has 13 amino acids. The junction had 9 bases not matched to a gene; V was cut back by 4 bases and J by 16 bases. The germline gives CDR1 LGHDT, CDR2 YNNKEL (reference sequence). The CDR3 DNA sequence: TGTGCCAGCAGCCCGAATAGCGGGAGGGTCACATTCTTC. This codes for CASSPNSGRVTFF.

This rearrangement joins TRBV5-5 to TRBJ2-2; D is ambiguous. Deletions cut 1 base from V and 2 bases from J, with 0 bases between. CDR3 length: 12 residues. Germline lookup yields CDR1 SGHKS and CDR2 YYEKEE (reference sequence). CDR3 sequence (DNA): TGTGCCAGCAGCTTGAACACCGGGGAGCTGTTTTTT. Its translation: CASSLNTGELFF.